One sample yielded the 19 T cell receptor beta chains listed below, sequenced in a study of T cells in Graves' hyperthyroidism and ophthalmopathy. TCR beta CDR3 region amplification was performed from RNA transcripts. First-round RT-PCR with HTBI primers amplified the TCR CDR3 region. Each CDR3 protein gets one entry after TCRdb re-called the multiplex PCR reads with MiXCR. The sample consists of under 750,000 distinct CDR3 sequences, roughly a sixth of them appearing once. Source material: blood. The receptors here all came from a woman between 45 and 65 years old with Graves' hyperthyroidism that later progressed to Graves' ophthalmopathy.

The rearrangement joins TRBV6-1 to TRBJ2-7, with 9 bases that match TRBD2. The CDR3 is made up of 18 amino acids. With 6 bases clipped from V and 3 bases from J, the junction kept 18 bases outside the gene matches. CDR1 MNHNS and CDR2 SASEGT come from the germline V gene. The CDR3 loop is CASSPRDVAGARGYEQYF. The CDR3 DNA reads as TGTGCCAGCAGCCCCAGGGATGTAGCGGGGGCTCGGGGCTACGAGCAGTACTTC.

The table lists this clonotype with many counts. V usage is TRBV7-3 and J usage is TRBJ2-1, with 7 bases identical to TRBD1. This CDR3 is built from 13 residues. In germline, CDR1 is SGHTA, CDR2 FQGTGA. V shed 4 bases and J 9 bases; nucleotides not matched to a gene: 6. The DNA for the CDR3 is TGTGCCAGCAGCTCAACAGGGGTAGGTGAGCAGTTCTTC. This encodes CASSSTGVGEQFF.

A note on this clonotype: A read error is possible here, since a much larger clone lies one base away. The J gene is TRBJ2-3, the V gene TRBV5-5; a weak D match, TRBD2 (5 bases). Per germline, CDR1 SGHKS and CDR2 YYEKEE (reference sequence). This CDR3 is built from 14 residues. The CDR3 spells CAGSRRGSTDTQYF. The CDR3 nucleotides are TGTGCCGGCAGCCGCCGGGGAAGCACAGATACGCAGTATTTT.

This chain connects TRBV11-2 to TRBJ1-2; no firm D call. With 1 base removed from V and 4 bases from J, the gap between germline ends came to 10 bases. Germline values: CDR1 SGHAT, CDR2 FQNNGV. This CDR3 comprises 14 residues. Here the CDR3 DNA reads TGTGCCAGCAGCTTAGTAGGGAATCGCTATGGCTACACCTTC. Protein product: CASSLVGNRYGYTF.

This clonotype was picked up many times. V gene TRBV12-3 or TRBV12-4 combines with J gene TRBJ1-1; a weak D match, TRBD1 (5 bases). The CDR3 covers 13 residues. Trimming stripped 3 bases from V and 6 bases from J, with 11 bases between. The CDR3 bases are TGTGCCAGCAGTTTGCGGGGCTTACCTGAAGCTTTCTTT. Protein sequence: CASSLRGLPEAFF.

This clonotype was observed at least ten times. The rearrangement uses TRBV5-1 and TRBJ2-3; D uncertain. The ends were cut back, 3 bases at V and 6 bases at J, with 17 bases in the middle. The CDR3 has 15 residues. The germline V gene has CDR1 SGHRS and CDR2 YFSETQ. This CDR3 is CASSWAAPPEDTQYF. The CDR3 DNA sequence: TGCGCCAGCAGCTGGGCTGCGCCCCCTGAGGATACGCAGTATTTT. Full variable domain (missing parts from reference TRBV5-1 and TRBJ2-3): KAGVTQTPRYLIKTRGQQVTLSCSPISGHRSVSWYQQTPGQGLQFLFEYFSETQRNKGNFPGRFSGRQFSNSRSEMNVSTLELGDSALYLCASSWAAPPEDTQYFGPGTRLTVL.

This clonotype appeared many times. The chain uses TRBV2 and TRBJ2-3, with TRBD2 matching 8 bases. Losses at the gene ends were 4 bases for V and 0 bases for J; bases not matched to a gene: 3. Per the germline V gene, CDR1 is SNHLY and CDR2 is FYNNEI. CDR3 length: 15 amino acids. The CDR3 region is CASSVSGGSTDTQYF. The CDR3 nucleotides read TGTGCCAGCAGTGTAAGCGGGGGCAGCACAGATACGCAGTATTTT.

This clonotype was observed many times. The gene calls are TRBV3-1 and TRBJ2-3; the D gene is possibly TRBD1 (6 bases). The CDR3 length is 15 residues. V was shortened by 3 bases and J by 8 bases, with 18 bases between the two germline ends. The germline gives CDR1 LGHDT, CDR2 YNNKEL (reference sequence). For the CDR3, the DNA is TGTGCCAGCAGCCAGATGAACAGGGACGTCAGTACGCAGTATTTT. This codes for CASSQMNRDVSTQYF.

This clonotype was seen ten or more times. CDR3 sequence (DNA): TGTGCCAGCAGTCACCCGGGACTAGACTCCTACAATGAGCAGTTCTTC. Protein: CASSHPGLDSYNEQFF. The chain combines TRBV11-2 with TRBJ2-1; 8 positions agree with TRBD2. There are 16 residues in the CDR3. CDR1 is SGHAT, CDR2 FQNNGV, per germline. Trimming took 6 bases from V and 0 from J; bases not matched to a gene: 7.

This clonotype appeared a few times. CDR3 DNA: TGTGCCTCAGGGGAGGGACAGGGTGGTTCACCCCTCCACTTT. It specifies CASGEGQGGSPLHF. The chain employs TRBV10-3 and TRBJ1-6, with 9 bases fitting TRBD1. This CDR3 is built from 14 residues. The junction had 11 bases not matched to a gene; V was cut back by 11 bases and J by 9 bases. Germline CDR1 ENHRY, CDR2 SYGVKD.

There are a few counts of this clonotype. V and J are TRBV5-8 and TRBJ1-2; no definite D call. CDR1 and CDR2 from the germline V gene are SGHTS and YDEGEE. This CDR3 is 15 amino acids long. V was clipped by 4 bases and J by 2 bases, with 15 bases between them. The CDR3, as DNA: TGTGCCAGCAGCCGTACACGGGAACGGAACTATGGCTACACCTTC. Its protein is CASSRTRERNYGYTF.

This clonotype was seen a few times. The chain has TRBV4-2 and TRBJ1-2; D not certain. Trimming pared 0 bases from V and 6 bases from J, leaving 11 bases between. Germline CDR1 reads LGHNA; CDR2 reads YNFKEQ. The CDR3 runs to 14 residues. The CDR3 sequence: CASSQDLADNGYTF. CDR3 in DNA: TGTGCCAGCAGCCAAGATTTGGCAGATAATGGCTACACCTTC.

This clonotype was observed many times. V and J are TRBV5-1 and TRBJ1-1; weak D call: TRBD1 (6 bases). Germline V gene lookup returns CDR1 SGHRS and CDR2 YFSETQ. Trimming cost V 5 bases and J 0 bases, with 17 bases left between them. The CDR3 is made up of 16 amino acids. CDR3 nucleotides: TGCGCCAGCAGATCCACAGGGAGCTCCGTGAACACTGAAGCTTTCTTT. Its translation is CASRSTGSSVNTEAFF.

This clonotype was observed many times. The chain uses TRBV6-5 and TRBJ2-1; 12 bases agree with TRBD2. Germline CDR1 reads MNHEY; CDR2 reads SVGAGI. The CDR3 runs to 17 residues. Trimming removed 2 bases from V and 4 bases from J; junction bases left unmatched: 6. CDR3 region: CASSYGPSGGAYNEQFF. The CDR3, as DNA: TGTGCCAGCAGTTACGGCCCTAGCGGGGGGGCGTACAATGAGCAGTTCTTC.

The chain links TRBV7-9 to TRBJ1-5; maybe TRBD1 (5 bases). Trimming removed 5 bases from V and 3 bases from J, with 14 bases in between. Germline assignment: CDR1 SEHNR and CDR2 FQNEAQ (reference sequence). There are 15 residues in the CDR3. The CDR3 region is CASSPAGGVNQPQHF. CDR3 sequence (DNA): TGTGCCAGCAGCCCCGCGGGGGGTGTCAATCAGCCCCAGCATTTT.

The V and J genes are TRBV24-1 and TRBJ1-4; no clear D gene. The CDR3 has 15 residues. Deletions cut 3 bases from V and 7 bases from J, with 14 bases between. CDR1 and CDR2 (germline): KGHDR, SFDVKD. CDR3 DNA: TGTGCCACCAGTGATGACGGGCTGCGAATTGAAAAACTGTTTTTT. Protein product: CATSDDGLRIEKLFF.

CDR3 residues: CASSLAFDNPNTEAFF. The CDR3 bases are TGTGCCAGCAGCTTAGCGTTTGACAATCCGAACACTGAAGCTTTCTTT. The chain employs TRBV7-8 and TRBJ1-1; D is ambiguous. Trimming pared 0 bases from V and 1 base from J, leaving 12 bases between. The germline V gene has CDR1 SGHVS and CDR2 FQNEAQ. The length of the CDR3 is 16 residues.

The chain employs TRBV12-3 or TRBV12-4 and TRBJ2-2; tentatively, D is TRBD1 or TRBD2 (5 bases each). Trimming cost V 3 bases and J 5 bases, with 16 bases left between them. This CDR3 region has 16 residues. For the CDR3, the DNA is TGTGCCAGCAGTTTGCAGGGTTTCGAGGGAACCGGGGAGCTGTTTTTT. As protein: CASSLQGFEGTGELFF.

In this sample, this clonotype turned up many times. The chain employs TRBV15 and TRBJ2-3; D is unresolved. V was clipped by 1 base and J by 0 bases, with 11 bases between them. In germline, CDR1 is LNHNV, CDR2 YYDKDF (reference sequence). The length of the CDR3 is 16 residues. CDR3 residues: CATSRGAVTSTDTQYF. The CDR3 nucleotides are TGTGCCACCAGCAGAGGCGCGGTTACTAGCACAGATACGCAGTATTTT.